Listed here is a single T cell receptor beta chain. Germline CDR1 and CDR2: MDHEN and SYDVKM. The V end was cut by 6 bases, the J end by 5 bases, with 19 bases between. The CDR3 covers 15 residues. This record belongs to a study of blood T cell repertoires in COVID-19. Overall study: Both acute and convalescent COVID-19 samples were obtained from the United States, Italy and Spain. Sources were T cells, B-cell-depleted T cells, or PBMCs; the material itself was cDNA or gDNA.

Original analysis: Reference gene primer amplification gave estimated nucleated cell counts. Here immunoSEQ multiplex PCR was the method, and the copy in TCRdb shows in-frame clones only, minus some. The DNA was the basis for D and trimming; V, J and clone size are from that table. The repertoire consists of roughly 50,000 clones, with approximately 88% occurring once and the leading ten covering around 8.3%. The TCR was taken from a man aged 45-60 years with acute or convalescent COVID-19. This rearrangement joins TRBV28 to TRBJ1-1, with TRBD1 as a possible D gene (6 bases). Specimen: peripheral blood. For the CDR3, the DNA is TGTGCCAGCAGGGATGCAACAGGGTTTTGGACTGAAGCTTTCTTT. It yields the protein CASRDATGFWTEAFF.